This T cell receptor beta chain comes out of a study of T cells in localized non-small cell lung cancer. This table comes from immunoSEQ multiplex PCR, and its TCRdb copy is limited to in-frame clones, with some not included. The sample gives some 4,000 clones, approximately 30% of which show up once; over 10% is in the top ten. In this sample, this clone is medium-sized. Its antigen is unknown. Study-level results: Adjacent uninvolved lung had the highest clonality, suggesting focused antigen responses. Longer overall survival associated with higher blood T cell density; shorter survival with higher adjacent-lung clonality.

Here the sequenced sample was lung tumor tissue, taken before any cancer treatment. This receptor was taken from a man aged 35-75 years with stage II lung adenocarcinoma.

The CDR3 loop reads CASSSLQGANYGYTF. The CDR3 DNA reads TGTGCCAGCAGCTCGCTACAGGGGGCTAACTATGGCTACACCTTC. The chain has TRBV11-3 and TRBJ1-2; 8 nucleotides line up with TRBD1. The J segment lost 0 bases and the V segment lost 4 bases, leaving 4 bases of the junction unmatched. CDR1 SGHNT and CDR2 YENEEA come from the germline V gene. This CDR3 is 15 amino acids long.